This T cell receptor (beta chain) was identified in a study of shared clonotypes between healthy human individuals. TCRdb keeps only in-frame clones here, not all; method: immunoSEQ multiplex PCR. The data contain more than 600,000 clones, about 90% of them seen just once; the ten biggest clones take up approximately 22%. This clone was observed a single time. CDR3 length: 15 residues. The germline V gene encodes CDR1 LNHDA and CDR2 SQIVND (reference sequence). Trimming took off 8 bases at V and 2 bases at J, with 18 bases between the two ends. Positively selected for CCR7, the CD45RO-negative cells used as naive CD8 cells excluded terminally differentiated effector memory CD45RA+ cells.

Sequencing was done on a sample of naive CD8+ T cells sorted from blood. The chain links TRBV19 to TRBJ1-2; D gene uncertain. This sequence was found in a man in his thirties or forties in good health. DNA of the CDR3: TGTGCCAGTTTAGGCAGATCAGCGCTAAACTATGGCTACACCTTC. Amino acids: CASLGRSALNYGYTF. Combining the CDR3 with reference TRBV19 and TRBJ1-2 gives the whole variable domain DGGITQSPKYLFRKEGQNVTLSCEQNLNHDAMYWYRQDPGQGLRLIYYSQIVNDFQKGDIAEGYSVSREKKESFPLTVTSAQKNPTAFYLCASLGRSALNYGYTFGSGTRLTVV.